Below are 2 T cell receptor beta chains sequenced from a single sample in a study of radiation and T cells in renal cell carcinoma. Sequenced by immunoSEQ multiplex PCR; TCRdb stores in-frame clones only, minus some. The sample records around 170,000 clones, about 85% being singletons. Time point described: blood 4 weeks post-SBRT, at nephrectomy. The sample's treatment: 15 Gy SBRT to primary tumor, nephrectomy 4 weeks later. The sample consisted of blood, taken from a patient whose treatment included radiotherapy and nephrectomy. The receptors were gathered from a woman aged 45-59 years with renal cell carcinoma.

The genes are TRBV6-5 and TRBJ1-3; D unclear. CDR3 size: 15 residues. V gave up 2 bases and J gave up 2 bases, with 10 bases separating them. CDR1 and CDR2 (germline): MNHEY, SVGAGI. DNA of the CDR3: TGTGCCAGCAGTTACCTGGGCGAAGCTGGAAACACCATATATTTT. It is translated as CASSYLGEAGNTIYF.

The chain recombines TRBV9 with TRBJ1-1, with D possibly being TRBD1 (6 bases). V lost 0 bases to trimming and J lost 5 bases, with 11 bases between them. Germline V CDR1 and CDR2: SGDLS, YYNGEE. The CDR3 totals 14 residues. CDR3 protein: CASSVGGLGTEAFF. As DNA, the CDR3 is TGTGCCAGCAGCGTAGGGGGGCTGGGGACTGAAGCTTTCTTT. Filled out from reference TRBV9 and TRBJ1-1, the complete variable domain reads DSGVTQTPKHLITATGQRVTLRCSPRSGDLSVYWYQQSLDQGLQFLIQYYNGEERAKGNILERFSAQQFPDLHSELNLSSLELGDSALYFCASSVGGLGTEAFFGQGTRLTVV.